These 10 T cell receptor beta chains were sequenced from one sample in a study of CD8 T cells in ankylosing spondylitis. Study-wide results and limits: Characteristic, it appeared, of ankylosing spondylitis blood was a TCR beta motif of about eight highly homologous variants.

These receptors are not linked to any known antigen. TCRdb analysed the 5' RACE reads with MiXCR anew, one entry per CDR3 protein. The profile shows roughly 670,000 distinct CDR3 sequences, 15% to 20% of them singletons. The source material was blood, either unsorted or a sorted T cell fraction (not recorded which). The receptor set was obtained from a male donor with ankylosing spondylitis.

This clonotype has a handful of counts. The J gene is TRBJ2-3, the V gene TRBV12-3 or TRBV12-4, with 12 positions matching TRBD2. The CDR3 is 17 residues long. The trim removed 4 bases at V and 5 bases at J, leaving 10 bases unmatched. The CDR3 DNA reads TGTGCCAGCAGTTCACCGACTAGCGGGGGAGTAGGAGATACGCAGTATTTT. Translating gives CASSSPTSGGVGDTQYF.

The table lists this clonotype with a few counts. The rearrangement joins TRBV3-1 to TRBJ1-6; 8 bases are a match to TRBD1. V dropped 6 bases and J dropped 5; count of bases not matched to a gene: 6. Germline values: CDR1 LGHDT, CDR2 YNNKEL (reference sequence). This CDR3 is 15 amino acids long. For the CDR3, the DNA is TGTGCCAGCAGACCCTGGACAGGGAATAATTCACCCCTCCACTTT. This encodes CASRPWTGNNSPLHF.

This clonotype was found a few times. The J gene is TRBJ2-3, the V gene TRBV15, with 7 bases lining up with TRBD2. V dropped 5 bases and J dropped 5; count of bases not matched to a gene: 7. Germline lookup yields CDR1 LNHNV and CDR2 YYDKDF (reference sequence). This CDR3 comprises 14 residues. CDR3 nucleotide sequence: TGTGCCACCAGCGGAGGGAGGGAGTTAGATACGCAGTATTTT. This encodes CATSGGRELDTQYF.

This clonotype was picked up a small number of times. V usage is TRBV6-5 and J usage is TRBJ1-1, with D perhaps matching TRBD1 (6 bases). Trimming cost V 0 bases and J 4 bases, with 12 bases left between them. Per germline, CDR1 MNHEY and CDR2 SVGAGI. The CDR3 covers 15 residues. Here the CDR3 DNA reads TGTGCCAGCAGTTACTCAGAGGGGGTTGGCACTGAAGCTTTCTTT. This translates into CASSYSEGVGTEAFF.

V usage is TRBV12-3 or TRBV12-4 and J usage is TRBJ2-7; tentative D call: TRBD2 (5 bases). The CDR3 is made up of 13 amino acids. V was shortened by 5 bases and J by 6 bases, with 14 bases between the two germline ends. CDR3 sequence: CASSPDFSGEQYF. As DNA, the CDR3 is TGTGCCAGCAGTCCGGACTTCAGCGGCGAGCAGTACTTC.

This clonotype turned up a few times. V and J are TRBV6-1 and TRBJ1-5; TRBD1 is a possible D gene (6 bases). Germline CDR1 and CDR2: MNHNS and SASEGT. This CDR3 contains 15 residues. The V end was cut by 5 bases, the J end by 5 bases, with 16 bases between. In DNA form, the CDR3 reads TGTGCCAGCAGTAGGTCGACAGGCGCCTATCAGCCCCAGCATTTT. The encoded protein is CASSRSTGAYQPQHF.

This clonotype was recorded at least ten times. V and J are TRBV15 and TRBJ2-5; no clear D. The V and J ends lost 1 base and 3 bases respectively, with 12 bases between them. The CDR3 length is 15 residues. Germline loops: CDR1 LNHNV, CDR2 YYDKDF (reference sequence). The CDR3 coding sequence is TGTGCCACCAGCAGAGCCCCCAACGACAAAGAGACCCAGTACTTC. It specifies CATSRAPNDKETQYF.

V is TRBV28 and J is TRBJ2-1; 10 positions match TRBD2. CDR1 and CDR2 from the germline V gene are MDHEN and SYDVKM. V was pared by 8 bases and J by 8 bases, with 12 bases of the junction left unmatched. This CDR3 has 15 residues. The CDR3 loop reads CASGLAGGSGDEQFF. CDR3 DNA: TGTGCCAGCGGGTTAGCGGGAGGTAGTGGGGATGAGCAGTTCTTC. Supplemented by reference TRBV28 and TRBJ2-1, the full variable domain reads DVKVTQSSRYLVKRTGEKVFLECVQDMDHENMFWYRQDPGLGLRLIYFSYDVKMKEKGDIPEGYSVSREKKERFSLILESASTNQTSMYLCASGLAGGSGDEQFFGPGTRLTVL.

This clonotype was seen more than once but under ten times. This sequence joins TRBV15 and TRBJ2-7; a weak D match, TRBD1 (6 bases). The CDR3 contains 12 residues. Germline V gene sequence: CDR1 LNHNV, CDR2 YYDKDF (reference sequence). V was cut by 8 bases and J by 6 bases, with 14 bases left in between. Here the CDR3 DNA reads TGTGCCACCGGTTGGGGGCTGACCGAGCAGTACTTC. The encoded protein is CATGWGLTEQYF.

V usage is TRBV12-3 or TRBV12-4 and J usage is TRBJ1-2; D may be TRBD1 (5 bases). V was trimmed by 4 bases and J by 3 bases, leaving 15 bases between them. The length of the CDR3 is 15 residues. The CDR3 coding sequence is TGTGCCAGCAGTTCCCCCCTCACAGGCCACTATGGCTACACCTTC. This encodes CASSSPLTGHYGYTF.